The clone carrying this TCR beta chain has ten or more counts. What it recognizes is unknown. This entry belongs to a study of T-cell reconstitution after alpha-beta-depleted transplantation in children. Study-wide findings and caveats: Where some patients showed high TCRbeta diversity at day 60, it came from recipient T cells and thymic progenitors that had survived. Several hundred rapidly expanded clones from non-depleted graft cells reportedly supplied alpha-beta T cells about two months post-transplant. A year post-transplant, T-cell counts and diversity derived mostly from newly produced T cells.

With 0 bases clipped from V and 6 bases from J, the junction kept 2 bases outside the gene matches. This CDR3 region has 13 residues. Germline values: CDR1 DFQATT, CDR2 SNEGSKA (reference sequence). Unique molecular identifiers were built into the TCRbeta library. TCRdb re-derived calls from the PCR reads in MiXCR, one entry per CDR3 protein. The profile covers some 300,000 distinct CDR3 sequences, with roughly a tenth appearing a single time and less than 9% taken by the ten largest. This clonotype was sampled from a boy in the first two years of life with acute myeloid leukemia, due to receive a stem cell transplant. The starting material was PBMCs, obtained before TCRalphabeta/CD19-depleted stem cell transplant. The chain joins TRBV20-1 to TRBJ2-7; 10 bases are shared with TRBD2. CDR3 DNA sequence: TGCAGTGCTAGAGATCGACTAGCGGGCGAGCAGTACTTC. It encodes CSARDRLAGEQYF.